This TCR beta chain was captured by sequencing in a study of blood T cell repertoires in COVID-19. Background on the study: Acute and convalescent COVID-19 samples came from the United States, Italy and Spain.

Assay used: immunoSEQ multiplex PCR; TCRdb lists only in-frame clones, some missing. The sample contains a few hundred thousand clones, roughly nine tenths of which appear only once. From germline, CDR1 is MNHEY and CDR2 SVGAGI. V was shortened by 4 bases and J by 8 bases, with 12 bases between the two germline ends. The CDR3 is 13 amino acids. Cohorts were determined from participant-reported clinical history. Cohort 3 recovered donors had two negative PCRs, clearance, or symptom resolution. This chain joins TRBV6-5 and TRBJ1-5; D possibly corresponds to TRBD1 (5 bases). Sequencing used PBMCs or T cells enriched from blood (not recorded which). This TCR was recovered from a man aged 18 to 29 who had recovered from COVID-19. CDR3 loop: CASSLRRGKPQHF. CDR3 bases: TGTGCCAGCAGTTTACGTAGGGGCAAGCCCCAGCATTTT.